This TCR beta chain was sequenced during a study of blood T cells in healthy people across ages. Concerning this clonotype: Antigen unknown.

The germline CDR1 and CDR2 sequences are DFQATT and SNEGSKA (reference sequence). After removal of 6 bases from V and 4 bases from J, the junction contained 9 bases not matched to a gene. The CDR3 runs to 14 residues. Study-wide results and limits: Among long-lived donors, naive CD4+ cells were more numerous and diversity higher than in aged donors.

It was with a sample-barcoded 5' primer and a J-beta primer mix that a second PCR of about 6 to 12 cycles was run. Every molecule of cDNA carried a tag from a template-switch adaptor with 12 random nucleotides. MiXCR, run by TCRdb on the 5' RACE reads, gives a single entry per CDR3 protein. The sample includes about a million distinct CDR3 sequences, about 48% of them seen just once. Input material: blood. V is TRBV20-1 and J is TRBJ2-1, with 7 bases that match TRBD1. The origin of this receptor is a man aged 30 to 39 in good health. The CDR3 reads CSARQGEFYNEQFF. CDR3 bases: TGCAGTGCCAGACAGGGCGAGTTTTACAATGAGCAGTTCTTC.